This TCR beta chain was documented in a study of identical twins (dated by TCRdb to the mid-2010s). Looking at the study overall: The study deep-sequenced TCR alpha and beta repertoires from monozygotic twins, unrelated adults of various ages and cord blood to test whether fetal clonotypes persist. To rule out contamination, replicate twin experiments were performed at different times with different library preparation protocols.

Based on the germline V gene (reference sequence), the CDR1 and CDR2 sequences are LGHDT and YNNKEL. The V end gives up 1 base and the J end 4 bases, leaving 3 bases in the junction not matched to a gene. Including cysteine and phenylalanine, the CDR3 has 15 amino acids. Of all the DNA, just the CDR3 is kept, 45 bases in frame from base 1. The investigation overall reported the following: The excess sharing between twins in beta out-of-frame sequences was weaker because fewer shared sequences reduced the signal-to-noise ratio. Because the same donors could not be followed over many years, the conclusions depended on cross-sectional statistical analysis. Fewer insertions were carried by abundant cord blood beta clonotypes, a similar but weaker trend appeared in young adult naive repertoires, and no such trend appeared in memory repertoires. In monozygotic twins, recombination models systematically underestimated out-of-frame TCR alpha sharing, but the models matched the sharing seen between unrelated individuals. Compared with coincidental sharing between unrelated individuals, an excess of low generation-probability sequences was observed among out-of-frame TCR alpha sequences shared between twins. Invariant T cells such as MAIT and iNKT could partly confound zero-insertion analyses, though diverse VJ usage argued against this for most clonotypes.

All donors were healthy Caucasians. The twin cohort comprised three pairs of female monozygotic twins, all aged about 18 to 29 years. Positive isolation kits from Invitrogen were used to isolate CD4+ and CD8+ T cell populations. The library relied on 5' RACE. Instrument used: Illumina HiSeq 2000. Template switching introduced a universal primer binding site; the final cDNA contained a unique molecular identifier, enabling accurate counting of TCR cDNA molecules. Specific primers in the conserved constant-segment region were used to synthesize first-strand cDNA for the TCR alpha and beta chains. To control for contamination, every cDNA library carried two barcodes: a SMART-Mk sample barcode plus Illumina barcodes. TruSeq adapter sequences, together with Illumina sample barcodes, were added in two successive PCR steps. The Illumina HiSeq platform was used with custom primers to sequence TCR alpha and beta cDNA libraries. On the study's bioinformatics: Raw reads were processed with MiGEC to extract unique molecular identifiers, and MiXCR was used to determine CDR3 positions. Recombination models were inferred per individual with the repgenHMM and IGoR tools using an EM algorithm. The tcR package in R was used for shared clonotype analysis, with sharing normalized by the product of cloneset sizes. To study raw recombination free of thymic and clonal selection effects, out-of-frame nonproductive sequences were analyzed. TCRdb cleaned the public reads at Q25 with fastp, built clones with MiXCR and kept in-frame beta chains. When rows share a CDR3 protein, they turn into one entry using the most common DNA and genes. For this entry, the V and J calls and clone size follow TCRdb and not the study's own pipeline. Recorded for this sample are around 250,000 distinct CDR3 sequences; over 5% of them occurred a single time. About 15% of the sample belongs to the ten largest clones.

About this clonotype: It lacks a known antigen. No much larger clone exists at a distance of one base, and base qualities are not known.

These data also formed part of another study, on T cells expressing NK-cell markers. Looking at the second paper: In sorted CD3+CD56+NKG2C+, CD3+CD56+NKG2C- and CD3+CD56-NKG2C+ T-cell subsets from eight donors, TCR beta-chain repertoires were profiled. Seven of the eight sequenced donors were HCMV-seropositive and one was HCMV-seronegative. In several experiments an anti-gammadeltaTCR antibody was added to restrict sorting to alphabetaTCR-expressing T cells. In several donors, the dominant CD3+CD56+NKG2C+ clonotypes were among the top 10 CD8+ clonotypes and accounted for about 1.0-7.0% of CD8+ T cells. Those dominant clonotypes were again the most abundant among CD3+CD56-NKG2C+ cells in a handful of donors, at about 25-60.1%. Whether the expanded NKG2C-expressing T cell clones were specific for HCMV antigens was left unclear. The eight sequenced donors were randomly selected healthy volunteers, three men and five women. To determine HCMV serostatus, a commercial ELISA kit was used to detect HCMV-specific IgG in serum. MIGEC handled demultiplexing of the reads and grouping by UMI, while MiTCR was used to assemble and quantify clonotypes. To exclude erroneous sequences, only TCR cDNA sequences supported by at least two reads were retained. The tcR package was used for downstream repertoire analysis, with clonotypes matched between fractions based on CDR3 nucleotide sequence plus V segment. Antigen specificity was annotated against VDJdb with VDJmatch, allowing one amino acid substitution in CDR3.

This chain joins TRBV3-1 to TRBJ2-1; 8 junctional bases match TRBD2. The material sequenced was CD8+ T cells sorted from blood. The TCR sequence derives from a woman aged 18-29 years in good health. CDR3 region: CASSQGLARYNEQFF. The DNA is TGTGCCAGCAGCCAAGGACTAGCGAGATACAATGAGCAGTTCTTC.